A selection of T cell receptor beta chains follows, all from one sample in a study of blood T cell repertoires in COVID-19. This table comes from immunoSEQ multiplex PCR, and its TCRdb copy is limited to in-frame clones, with some not included. Of just over 300,000 clones listed, around 89% were seen once; the top ten hold 4% to 5.5%. The sequenced sample was PBMCs or T cells enriched from blood (not recorded which). The receptor source for this set is a woman aged 18-30 years with acute COVID-19. Each CDR3 is given with its conserved first and last residue. D genes are given only for firm matches. Size tells how often a clone was seen (once, few, many) or the class of an expanded clone, and some rows leave it out.

TRBJ1-1,15,TRBV18,-,TRBD1,TGTGCCAGCTCACCTCCAGGACAGGGGGGCACTGAAGCTTTCTTT,CASSPPGQGGTEAFF
TRBJ1-1,14,TRBV24-1,-,-,TGTGCCACCAGTGATTCTTCCCCGAACACTGAAGCTTTCTTT,CATSDSSPNTEAFF
TRBJ1-5,15,TRBV28,-,-,TGTGCCAGCAGTTTACCCGGGGGGAGCAATCAGCCCCAGCATTTT,CASSLPGGSNQPQHF
TRBJ2-1,14,TRBV5-6,-,-,TGTGCCAGCAGCTTGGCGGGGGTTAACAATGAGCAGTTCTTC,CASSLAGVNNEQFF
TRBJ2-1,14,TRBV28,-,-,TGTGCCAGCAGTCTCCTGTCCTTGAGGGATGAGCAGTTCTTC,CASSLLSLRDEQFF
TRBJ2-7,12,TRBV11-1,-,-,TGTGCCAGCAGCTTGATCAGGGACGAGCAGTACTTC,CASSLIRDEQYF
TRBJ1-2,16,TRBV14,-,-,TGTGCCAGCAGCCAAGATACAGGGCAATGGGGCTATGGCTACACCTTC,CASSQDTGQWGYGYTF
TRBJ1-2,16,TRBV9,-,TRBD1,TGTGCCAGCAGCGATCCGGGACAGGGTGACGACTATGGCTACACCTTC,CASSDPGQGDDYGYTF
TRBJ2-1,16,TRBV2,-,-,TGTGCCAGCAGTGAAATAGCACAGCGGCTCTACAATGAGCAGTTCTTC,CASSEIAQRLYNEQFF
TRBJ2-7,16,TRBV13,once,TRBD2,TGTGCCAGCAGCTACCCGGGGGCGGGAGGGCCGTACGAGCAGTACTTC,CASSYPGAGGPYEQYF
TRBJ2-7,15,TRBV11-3,few,TRBD2,TGTGCCAGCAGCCGGGGACTAGCGGAAGGTTACGAGCAGTACTTC,CASSRGLAEGYEQYF
TRBJ1-2,15,TRBV29-1,-,TRBD1,TGCAGCGTTGAACCGAGGGGGACAGCTAACTATGGCTACACCTTC,CSVEPRGTANYGYTF
TRBJ1-1,17,TRBV28,-,-,TGTGCCAGCAGTCAAATACTTCACAGGGTAGGGGACACTGAAGCTTTCTTT,CASSQILHRVGDTEAFF
TRBJ2-1,15,TRBV5-8,-,-,TGTGCCAGCAGCTTACCCGGGGTGGGGTACAATGAGCAGTTCTTC,CASSLPGVGYNEQFF
TRBJ2-3,13,TRBV30,-,-,TGTGCCTCTACGTCCGGAGGGAGAGATACGCAGTATTTT,CASTSGGRDTQYF
TRBJ2-1,14,TRBV25-1,-,-,TGTGCCAGCAGCCCGCGGTACTCCTACAATGAGCAGTTCTTC,CASSPRYSYNEQFF
TRBJ1-2,15,TRBV6-5,-,-,TGTGCCAGCGGTAAGACAGGATCTAATAACTATGGCTACACCTTC,CASGKTGSNNYGYTF
TRBJ1-1,17,TRBV6-6,-,-,TGTGCCAGCAGTCAATTAAACGGGATCCTTATTAACACTGAAGCTTTCTTT,CASSQLNGILINTEAFF
TRBJ1-1,11,TRBV28,once,-,TGTGCCACGACTGGGAACACTGAAGCTTTCTTT,CATTGNTEAFF
TRBJ2-1,15,TRBV27,once,-,TGTGCCAGCAGGGGTCTGGGACTGGCCGACAATGAGCAGTTCTTC,CASRGLGLADNEQFF
TRBJ2-2,16,TRBV10-3,-,-,TGTGCCATCAGTGACAGCAGGGGTAGGAACACCGGGGAGCTGTTTTTT,CAISDSRGRNTGELFF
TRBJ1-6,15,TRBV7-9,-,-,TGTGCCAGCAGTCCCGTTACAGGGTCCAGTTCACCCCTCCACTTT,CASSPVTGSSSPLHF
TRBJ2-1,14,TRBV24-1,-,TRBD2,TGTGCCACCAGTCTAGCGGGATCCTACAATGAGCAGTTCTTC,CATSLAGSYNEQFF
TRBJ1-1,13,TRBV28,once,-,TGTGCCAGCAGTTCCACAGTGAACACTGAAGCTTTCTTT,CASSSTVNTEAFF
TRBJ1-1,14,TRBV27,-,TRBD1,TGTGCCAGCAGGACAGGGGTCCATAACACTGAAGCTTTCTTT,CASRTGVHNTEAFF
TRBJ2-7,12,TRBV18,-,TRBD1,TGTGCCGGGGGACAGGGGTCCTACGAGCAGTACTTC,CAGGQGSYEQYF
TRBJ2-1,16,TRBV7-9,few,TRBD1,TGTGCCAGCAGCCCCAAGACAGGGTCGGAGTGGAATGAGCAGTTCTTC,CASSPKTGSEWNEQFF
TRBJ1-1,15,TRBV6-1,-,-,TGTGCCAGCAGTGAGGGCCCTGGGAGGCACACTGAAGCTTTCTTT,CASSEGPGRHTEAFF
TRBJ1-2,12,TRBV24-1,-,-,TGTGCCACCAGTGATTTGCTTTATGGCTACACCTTC,CATSDLLYGYTF
TRBJ2-7,13,TRBV7-6,-,-,TGTGCCAGCAGCTTCGAGGGCTCCTACGAGCAGTACTTC,CASSFEGSYEQYF
TRBJ2-5,16,TRBV5-1,-,TRBD1,TGCGCCAGCAGCTTGGGACAGGGAAGATTGGGAGAGACCCAGTACTTC,CASSLGQGRLGETQYF
TRBJ2-6,18,TRBV11-3,-,TRBD1,TGTGCCAGCAGCAGACGACAGGGAGAATTAGCTGGGGCCAACGTCCTGACTTTC,CASSRRQGELAGANVLTF
TRBJ1-1,15,TRBV19,-,TRBD1,TGTGCCAGTAGTAGGGACAGCTACATGAACACTGAAGCTTTCTTT,CASSRDSYMNTEAFF
TRBJ2-7,15,TRBV6-5,-,TRBD2,TGTGCCAGCAGGAAACTCGCGGGAGGTTACTACGAGCAGTACTTC,CASRKLAGGYYEQYF
TRBJ1-5,13,TRBV19,-,-,TGTGCCAGTAGTATAGCCCCAAATCAGCCCCAGCATTTT,CASSIAPNQPQHF
TRBJ2-7,13,TRBV29-1,-,TRBD1,TGCAGCGTTGTAGGGACAGGGTATAACGAGCAGTACTTC,CSVVGTGYNEQYF
TRBJ1-1,18,TRBV28,-,-,TGTGCCAGCAGTTCGGCCGGGGAAGTCGGGTTGGGAAACACTGAAGCTTTCTTT,CASSSAGEVGLGNTEAFF
TRBJ2-7,15,TRBV7-6,-,TRBD2,TGTGCCAGCAGCTTCGGGACTAGCGGAGCCTACGAGCAGTACTTC,CASSFGTSGAYEQYF
TRBJ1-2,16,TRBV7-9,-,-,TGTGCCAGCAACTACGGGTCCGCAAACCCTGCGGGAGGCTACACCTTC,CASNYGSANPAGGYTF
TRBJ2-7,15,TRBV28,-,-,TGTGCCAGCCTTCTCGCCGGGAAGCGGACCTACGAGCAGTACTTC,CASLLAGKRTYEQYF
TRBJ1-5,14,TRBV11-2,-,TRBD1,TGTGCCAGCAGCAGGGACAGGGGAAATCAGCCCCAGCATTTT,CASSRDRGNQPQHF
TRBJ1-4,15,TRBV28,-,-,TGTGCCAGCAGTTCAATGACAGGTCCTAATGAAAAACTGTTTTTT,CASSSMTGPNEKLFF
TRBJ2-2,18,TRBV7-9,-,TRBD2,TGTGCCAGCAGCTACAGGAGGACTAGCGGGAGCACCACCGGGGAGCTGTTTTTT,CASSYRRTSGSTTGELFF
TRBJ2-7,13,TRBV7-3,once,TRBD1,TGTGCCAGCAGCCCAACAGGGGGCTACGAGCAGTACTTC,CASSPTGGYEQYF
TRBJ2-3,18,TRBV28,-,TRBD2,TGTGCCAGCAGTTCCGGACTAGCCCCCGGGGTAGGTACAGATACGCAGTATTTT,CASSSGLAPGVGTDTQYF
TRBJ1-2,18,TRBV5-1,-,TRBD1,TGCGCCAGCAGCTTGGCCATCCTCGGACAGGGGGCTAACTATGGCTACACCTTC,CASSLAILGQGANYGYTF
TRBJ2-5,16,TRBV7-9,-,TRBD2,TGTGCCAGCAGTTTCTCCGGGACTAGCGGGCAAGAGACCCAGTACTTC,CASSFSGTSGQETQYF
TRBJ1-5,15,TRBV2,-,-,TGTGCCAGCAGTGCAATGGGGCAGGGCAATCAGCCCCAGCATTTT,CASSAMGQGNQPQHF
TRBJ1-2,13,TRBV12-3/TRBV12-4,-,TRBD1,TGTGCCAGCAGTCCAGGACAGGAGGATGGCTACACCTTC,CASSPGQEDGYTF
TRBJ1-2,15,TRBV6-5,once,-,TGTGCCAGCACCAAACCCCCAGGGCCAACCTATGGCTACACCTTC,CASTKPPGPTYGYTF
TRBJ2-1,17,TRBV18,-,TRBD1,TGTGCCAGCTCACCACCGTTAGGACAGGGGGCCTACAATGAGCAGTTCTTC,CASSPPLGQGAYNEQFF
TRBJ1-1,13,TRBV11-3,-,-,TGTGCCAGCAGCTTAAGGGGGAACACTGAAGCTTTCTTT,CASSLRGNTEAFF